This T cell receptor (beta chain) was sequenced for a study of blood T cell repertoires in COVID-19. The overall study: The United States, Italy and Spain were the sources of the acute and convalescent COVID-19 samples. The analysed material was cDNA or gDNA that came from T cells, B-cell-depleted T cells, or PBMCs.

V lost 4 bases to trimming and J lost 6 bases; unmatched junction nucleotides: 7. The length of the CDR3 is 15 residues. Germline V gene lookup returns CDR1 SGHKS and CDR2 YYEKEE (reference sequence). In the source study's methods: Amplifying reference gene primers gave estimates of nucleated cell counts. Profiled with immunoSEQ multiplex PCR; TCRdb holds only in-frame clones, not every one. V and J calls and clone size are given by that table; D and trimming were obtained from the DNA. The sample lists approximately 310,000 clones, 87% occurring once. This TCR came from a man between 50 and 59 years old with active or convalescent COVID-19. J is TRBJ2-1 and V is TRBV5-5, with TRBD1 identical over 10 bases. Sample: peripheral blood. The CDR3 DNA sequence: TGTGCCAGCAGCAACCCCGGGACAGGGGTCAATGAGCAGTTCTTC. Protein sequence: CASSNPGTGVNEQFF.